This TCR beta chain was identified in a study of response to subunit inactivated influenza vaccine. The study, taken as a whole, reports: Authors suggested seasonal influenza vaccinations each recruit few new T cells.

The V gene lost 4 bases and the J gene lost 4 bases, with 12 bases spanning the gap. CDR3 length equals 14 residues. Germline CDR1 is MGHDK and CDR2 is SYGVNS. As to this clonotype: The antigen remains unidentified.

MiXCR was run by TCRdb on the RT-PCR reads, yielding one entry per CDR3 protein. Among 450,000 to 600,000 distinct CDR3 sequences listed, 16% were seen once. The sequences come from CD4+ T cells sorted from PBMCs, collected about 24 months after vaccination. The gene calls are TRBV25-1 and TRBJ2-3; unclear D gene. This clonotype originated in a man between 50 and 69 years old who received an inactivated influenza vaccine. CDR3 nucleotides: TGTGCCAGCAGTGCACTCCGGGCCCCAGATACGCAGTATTTT. This encodes CASSALRAPDTQYF.